The TCR beta chain described here comes from a study of blood T cell repertoires in COVID-19. The overall study: The study drew acute and convalescent COVID-19 samples from the United States, Italy and Spain. T cells, B-cell-depleted T cells, or PBMCs supplied cDNA or gDNA.

How the authors handled the data: Scientists estimated how many nucleated cells there were by amplifying reference gene primers. Libraries were prepared by immunoSEQ multiplex PCR; TCRdb keeps only in-frame clonotypes and omits some of them. That table is the source of V, J and clone size, and D and trimming were worked out from the DNA. The sample holds some 170,000 clones; about 90% are singletons and the top ten take 0.95% to 1.5%. The CDR3 has 17 amino acids. V gave up 3 bases and J gave up 4 bases, with 17 bases separating them. The V gene's germline CDR1 is SGHRS and CDR2 YFSETQ. Cohort placement rested on clinical history that participants reported themselves. This clone was seen only a few times.

The clonotype comes from a human donor with acute COVID-19. The donor label of this sample is uncertain. V is TRBV5-1 and J is TRBJ2-6; D perhaps matches TRBD1 (5 bases). The sample was PBMCs or T cells enriched from blood (not recorded which). The CDR3 region has the DNA TGCGCCAGCAGCTACCGTTCGAGGACATCCGGGGCCAACGTCCTGACTTTC. Protein product: CASSYRSRTSGANVLTF.